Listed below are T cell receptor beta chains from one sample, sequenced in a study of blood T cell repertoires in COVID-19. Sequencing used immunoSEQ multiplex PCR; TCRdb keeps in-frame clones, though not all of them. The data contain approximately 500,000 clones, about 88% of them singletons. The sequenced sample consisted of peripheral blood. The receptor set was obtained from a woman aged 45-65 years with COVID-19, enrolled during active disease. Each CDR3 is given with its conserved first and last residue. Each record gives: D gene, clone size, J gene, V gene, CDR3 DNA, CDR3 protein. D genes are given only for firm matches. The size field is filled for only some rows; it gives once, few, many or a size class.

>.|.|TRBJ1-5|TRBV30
TGTGCCTGGAGTGTGCCAGGGTATTTACAGCCCCAGCATTTT
CAWSVPGYLQPQHF
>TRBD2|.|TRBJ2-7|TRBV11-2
TGTGCCACCCTGGGGGAGGGAGCCTACTACGAGCAGTACTTC
CATLGEGAYYEQYF
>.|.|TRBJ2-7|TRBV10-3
TGTGCCATCAATGACGGGGGCTACGAGCAGTACTTC
CAINDGGYEQYF
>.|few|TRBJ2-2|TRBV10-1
TGCGCCAGCAGTGAGTCCGAACAGCTTACGAACACCGGGGAGCTGTTTTTT
CASSESEQLTNTGELFF
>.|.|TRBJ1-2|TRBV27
TGTGCCAGCAAGCCCTATCAGGTTCATGGCTACACCTTC
CASKPYQVHGYTF
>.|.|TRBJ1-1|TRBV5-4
TGTGCCAGCAGTCCGAGGCCGGGAATCCCCGAAGCTTTCTTT
CASSPRPGIPEAFF
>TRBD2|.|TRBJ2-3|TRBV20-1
TGCAGTGCTAGTGATGCGAGCGGGGGGGCCTGGACAGATACGCAGTATTTT
CSASDASGGAWTDTQYF
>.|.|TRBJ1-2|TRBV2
TGTGCCAGCACCACAGAGTATGGCTACACCTTC
CASTTEYGYTF
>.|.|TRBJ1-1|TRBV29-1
TGCAGCGTTGAGGAGTTTAACCACGGGAGCACTGAAGCTTTCTTT
CSVEEFNHGSTEAFF
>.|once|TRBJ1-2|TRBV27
TGTGCCAGCTGTGGTTTAAACGAGGTCTTTTGGGGCTACACCTTC
CASCGLNEVFWGYTF
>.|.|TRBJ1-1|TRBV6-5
TGTGCCAGCGGCAGGGGTGCGACTGAAGCTTTCTTT
CASGRGATEAFF
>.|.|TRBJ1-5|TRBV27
TGTGCCAGTTCCCCCGGGATCCCGTACCCCAATCAGCCCCAGCATTTT
CASSPGIPYPNQPQHF
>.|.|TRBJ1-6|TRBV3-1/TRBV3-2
TGTGCCAGCAGCCAGGAGAGGCCCATTCGGACACCCCTCCACTTT
CASSQERPIRTPLHF
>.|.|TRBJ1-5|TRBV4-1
TGCGCCAGCAGCCAGGGAGGTAGTCAGCCCCAGCATTTT
CASSQGGSQPQHF
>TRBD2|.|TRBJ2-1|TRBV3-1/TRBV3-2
TGTGCCAGCAGTCGCGGAAGCGGGGGGGTCTTATACAATGAGCAGTTCTTC
CASSRGSGGVLYNEQFF
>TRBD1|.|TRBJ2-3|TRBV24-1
TGTGCCACCAGTGATTTGGGGACAGGCCCAACAGATACGCAGTATTTT
CATSDLGTGPTDTQYF
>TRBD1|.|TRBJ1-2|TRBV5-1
TGCGCCAGCAGCCTACAGGGGAATGGCTACACCTTC
CASSLQGNGYTF
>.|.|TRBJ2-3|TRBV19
TGTGCCAGTAGTATGATGGGAACATCGGGGGATACGCAGTATTTT
CASSMMGTSGDTQYF
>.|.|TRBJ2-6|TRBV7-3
TGTGCCAGCAGCTTGGACAGCTCTGGGGCCAACGTCCTGACTTTC
CASSLDSSGANVLTF
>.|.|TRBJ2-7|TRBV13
TGTGCCAGCAGCTCCAGGGTCCCACTTGTGCGGGAGCAGTACTTC
CASSSRVPLVREQYF
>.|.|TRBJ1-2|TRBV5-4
TGTGCCAGCAGCTTGGTGTCCGGGGGGAGTGGCTACACCTTC
CASSLVSGGSGYTF
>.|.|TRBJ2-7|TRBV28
TGTGCCAGCAGCCCAGACAGGTGGGAGCAGTACTTC
CASSPDRWEQYF
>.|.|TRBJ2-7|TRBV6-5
TGTGCCAGCAGTCGGGAAAGCTCCTACGAGCAGTACTTC
CASSRESSYEQYF
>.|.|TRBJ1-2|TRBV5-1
TGCGCCAGCAGCTTGGAGCAGGGTGGTTATGGCTACACCTTC
CASSLEQGGYGYTF
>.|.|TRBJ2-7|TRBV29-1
TGCAGCGTTGAAGATCGAAGGCAGGCTAACTACGAGCAGTACTTC
CSVEDRRQANYEQYF
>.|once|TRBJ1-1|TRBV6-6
TGTGCCAGCAGTCCCCGGAGGGTAGACAGTGAAGCTTTCTTT
CASSPRRVDSEAFF
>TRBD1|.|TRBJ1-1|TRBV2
TGTGCCAGACAGGGGCAAGAGAACACTGAAGCTTTCTTT
CARQGQENTEAFF
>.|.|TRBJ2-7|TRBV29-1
TGCAGCGTTGTCGGGTTTGGTGAGCAGTACTTC
CSVVGFGEQYF
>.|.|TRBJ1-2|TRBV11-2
TGTGCCAGCAGCCGAGGGCCGGTCGCTAACTATGGCTACACCTTC
CASSRGPVANYGYTF
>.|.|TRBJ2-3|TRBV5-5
TGTGCCAGCAGCCCAACGGGGGAGGGCACAGATACGCAGTATTTT
CASSPTGEGTDTQYF
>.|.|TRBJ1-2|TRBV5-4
TGTGCCAGCAGCTTGGGTTGGACAGATAACTATGGCTACACCTTC
CASSLGWTDNYGYTF
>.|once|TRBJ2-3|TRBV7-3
TGTGCCAGCAGCCAGGAGGGGAGCACAGATACGCAGTATTTT
CASSQEGSTDTQYF
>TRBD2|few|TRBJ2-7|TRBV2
TGTGCCAGCAGTGAAGCGCTTCAGGGAGGGTCCTCCTACGAGCAGTACTTC
CASSEALQGGSSYEQYF
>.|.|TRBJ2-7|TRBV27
TGTGCCAGCAAAAGGGGGAACGAGCAGTACTTC
CASKRGNEQYF
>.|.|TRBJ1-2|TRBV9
TGTGCCAGCAGCGTTGACACCTATGGCTACACCTTC
CASSVDTYGYTF
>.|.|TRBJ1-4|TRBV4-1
TGCGCCAGCAGCCGTTCAGGGGAAACTAATGAAAAACTGTTTTTT
CASSRSGETNEKLFF
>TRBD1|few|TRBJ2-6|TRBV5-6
TGTGCCAGCAGCTTACGACAGGGATTGGGCTCTGGGGCCAACGTCCTGACTTTC
CASSLRQGLGSGANVLTF
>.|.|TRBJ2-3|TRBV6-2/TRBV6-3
TGTGCCAGCAGTCCAACTAGAGGAGTGGGGGATACGCAGTATTTT
CASSPTRGVGDTQYF
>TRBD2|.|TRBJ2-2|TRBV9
TGTGCCAGCAGCGTAGATCGGGGGGGCGGCGGGGAGCTGTTTTTT
CASSVDRGGGGELFF
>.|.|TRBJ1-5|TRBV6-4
TGTGCCAGCAGTCTCAGGGCAGGAATGAAAAATCAGCCCCAGCATTTT
CASSLRAGMKNQPQHF
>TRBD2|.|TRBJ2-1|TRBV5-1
TGCGCCAGCAGCTTAAACCCGACTAGCGGGGGGGCTGATGAGCAGTTCTTC
CASSLNPTSGGADEQFF
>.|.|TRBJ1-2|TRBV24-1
TGTGCCACCAGTGGGACTTCATCGGAGGGCTACACCTTC
CATSGTSSEGYTF